Reported below is one T cell receptor (beta chain). Its matching antigen is unknown. Donors sampled were nominally healthy, though unrecorded immune exposures were likely. The data stem from a study of cytomegalovirus exposure and HLA in healthy donors. This CDR3 region has 13 residues. Germline V lookup: CDR1 MGHDK, CDR2 SYGVNS. V lost 10 bases and J lost 7, with 20 bases in between. Study-wide points: Prior analysis indicated that the majority of TCR beta V segments exhibited productivity approximately 87% or approximately 30% of the time.

It was with 60 Vbeta and 13 Jbeta primers that the PCR ran. The protocol was immunoSEQ multiplex PCR, while the TCRdb copy is restricted to in-frame clones and leaves out a portion. The table records around 92,000 clones, 81% of them present only once. Sequencing was carried out using PBMCs. The receptor comes from a girl between 2 and 10 years old in good health and CMV-seropositive. The gene calls are TRBV25-1 and TRBJ2-7, with D possibly being TRBD2 (6 bases). The CDR3 DNA reads as TGTGCCACAAGGCGGGGAGGAGTAGGAGAGCAGTACTTC. Amino acids: CATRRGGVGEQYF.